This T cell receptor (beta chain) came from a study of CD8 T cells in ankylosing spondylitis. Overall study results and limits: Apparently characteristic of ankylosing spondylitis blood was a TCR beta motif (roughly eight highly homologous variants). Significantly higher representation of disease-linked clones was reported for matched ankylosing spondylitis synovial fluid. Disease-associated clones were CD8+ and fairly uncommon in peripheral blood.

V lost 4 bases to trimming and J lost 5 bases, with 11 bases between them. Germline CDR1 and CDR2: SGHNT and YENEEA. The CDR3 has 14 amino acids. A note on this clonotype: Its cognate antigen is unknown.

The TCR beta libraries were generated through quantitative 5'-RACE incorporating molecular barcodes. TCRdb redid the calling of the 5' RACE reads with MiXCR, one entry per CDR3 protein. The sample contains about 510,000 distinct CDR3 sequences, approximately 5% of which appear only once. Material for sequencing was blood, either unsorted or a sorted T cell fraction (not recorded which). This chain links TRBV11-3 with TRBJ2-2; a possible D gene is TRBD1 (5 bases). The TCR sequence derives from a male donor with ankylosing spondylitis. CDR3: CASSSRKGTGELFF. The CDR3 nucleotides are TGTGCCAGCAGCTCAAGAAAGGGGACCGGGGAGCTGTTTTTT.